This TCR beta chain is drawn from a study of regulatory T cells in long-lasting Graves disease. Study findings and constraints: Compared with new cases, persistent Graves' patients showed reduced TCR diversity. New patients shared some 890 public clonotypes, fewer than the roughly 2,600 shared by persistent patients.

Trimming pared 7 bases from V and 3 bases from J, leaving 13 bases between. This CDR3 is 14 amino acids long. The germline V gene encodes CDR1 MNHNS and CDR2 SASEGT. The time point here: newly diagnosed GD, antithyroid drugs for less than 3 months. Construction of the TCR library relied on RNA isolated from PBMCs. iRepertoire HTBI primers and Arm-PCR of CDR3 regions built TCR beta libraries. As handled by the study authors: Samples revealed approximately 67 TRBV and 14 TRBJ segments. In TCRdb, the multiplex PCR reads were re-called with MiXCR into one record per CDR3 protein. The authors' filters were not applied to this entry. The data contain about 420,000 distinct CDR3 sequences, 15% to 20% of them singletons. Ten or more counts support this clonotype. What it binds is unknown. In addition, the sample was reused for a study of T cells in Graves' hyperthyroidism and ophthalmopathy.

This sequence was found in a woman younger than 35 with Graves disease. This sequence joins TRBV6-1 and TRBJ1-5; D gene unclear. This specimen consisted of peripheral blood mononuclear cells (PBMCs), obtained at new diagnosis, from a patient treated with antithyroid drugs. The CDR3 protein is CASTPARNNQPQHF. DNA for the CDR3: TGTGCCAGCACCCCCGCCAGAAACAATCAGCCCCAGCATTTT.